This TCR beta chain derives from a study of cytomegalovirus exposure and HLA in healthy donors. As concerns this clone: No antigen is known for it.

Study-wide points: For most TCR beta V segments, an earlier analysis put the productive rate at about 87% or about 30% of the time.

CDR1 and CDR2 from the germline V gene are SSHAT and FNYEAQ (reference sequence). V lost 1 base and J 4 bases, leaving 8 bases between the germline ends. CDR3 length equals 14 residues. Vbeta (60) and Jbeta (13) primers were used in the PCR. Repertoires were generated with immunoSEQ multiplex PCR, while TCRdb's copy carries only in-frame clones and drops some. The sample contains 98,000 or so clones, about 80% of which appear only once. V usage is TRBV7-7 and J usage is TRBJ2-1, with D hard to call. Sequencing was done on a sample of PBMCs. The sequence derives from a man aged 40-50 years in good health and CMV-seronegative. CDR3 DNA sequence: TGTGCCAGCAGCTTAGGTTCGCAGTACAATGAGCAGTTCTTC. It encodes CASSLGSQYNEQFF.